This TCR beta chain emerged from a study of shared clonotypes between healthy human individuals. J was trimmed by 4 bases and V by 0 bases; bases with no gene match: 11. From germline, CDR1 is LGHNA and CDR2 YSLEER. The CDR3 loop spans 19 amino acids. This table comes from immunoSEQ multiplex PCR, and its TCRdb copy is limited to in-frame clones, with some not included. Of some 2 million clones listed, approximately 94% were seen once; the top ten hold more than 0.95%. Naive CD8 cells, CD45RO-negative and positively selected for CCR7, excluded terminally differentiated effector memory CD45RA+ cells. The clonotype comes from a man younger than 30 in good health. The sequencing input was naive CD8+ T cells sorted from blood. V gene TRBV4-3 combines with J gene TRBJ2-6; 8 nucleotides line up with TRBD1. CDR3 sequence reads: CASSQDLQGASSGANVLTF. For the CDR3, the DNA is TGCGCCAGCAGCCAAGATTTGCAGGGGGCGAGTTCCGGGGCCAACGTCCTGACTTTC.